This T cell receptor beta chain was sequenced during a study of T cell responses to AZD1222 COVID-19 vaccine. Study as a whole: Second-dose timings of about 4 or about 12 weeks were pooled. General observations from the study: Most donors were white British, females outnumbered males, and clonal diversity was possibly underestimated.

About this clone: Its antigen remains unidentified.

Germline V gives CDR1 SQVTM, CDR2 ANQGSEA. This CDR3 comprises 12 residues. The ends were cut back, 4 bases at V and 3 bases at J, with 10 bases in the middle. Profiling relied on immunoSEQ multiplex PCR, and the TCRdb table lists in-frame clones only, not all of them. The table includes 100,000 to 150,000 clones, about 90% detected once. This sample comprised peripheral blood, obtained on day 0 of AZD1222 vaccination. The TCR was taken from an adult in good health. This chain uses TRBV29-1 with TRBJ2-7; D is undetermined. The DNA of the CDR3 is TGCAGCGTTGTCCCCGGGTTCTACGAGCAGTACGTC. Its translation: CSVVPGFYEQYV.